The source of this T cell receptor beta chain is a study of blood T cell repertoires in COVID-19. The wider study: Sources were T cells, B-cell-depleted T cells, or PBMCs; the material itself was cDNA or gDNA.

The CDR3 is made up of 11 amino acids. V lost 3 bases to trimming and J lost 10 bases, with 12 bases between them. Germline-derived CDR1 and CDR2 are GTSNPN and SVGIG (reference sequence). The table lists this clone with a few counts. Profiling relied on immunoSEQ multiplex PCR, and the TCRdb table lists in-frame clones only, not all of them. The sample holds under 60,000 clones, more than 70% seen once. The J gene is TRBJ1-1, the V gene TRBV30; D is undetermined. The sequence was collected from a human donor in a cohort sampled during active COVID-19. Sequencing input: peripheral blood. CDR3 in amino acids: CAWRREVGAFF. As DNA, the CDR3 is TGTGCCTGGAGACGGGAAGTTGGAGCTTTCTTT.